This T cell receptor beta chain was found in a study of CD8 T cells in Susac syndrome. Reverse transcription of roughly 0.5 to 1 ug RNA used random hexamers. The amplification used immunoSEQ multiplex PCR on TCR beta CDR3; it spanned 54 Vbeta and 13 Jbeta. Each CDR3 protein is one row after TCRdb ran MiXCR on the immunoSEQ multiplex PCR reads. The table has over 140,000 distinct CDR3 sequences, roughly 94% seen once. Whole-study results and caveats: Repertoires of Susac syndrome CD4+ T cells lacked clonal expansion.

Sequencing of TCR beta was undertaken in CD8+ and CD4+ T cells derived from blood. As to this clonotype: What it binds is not known.

This clonotype originated in a human donor with Susac syndrome. The specimen was CD4+ T cells from PBMCs.

CDR3 nucleotides: TGTGCCAGCAGAGAAACAGGTGGCAAAGGGAGCAATCAGCCCCAGCATTTT. Protein product: CASRETGGKGSNQPQHF. The V call is TRBV6-1, the J call TRBJ1-5, with D tentatively TRBD1 (5 bases). Germline CDR1 reads MNHNS; CDR2 reads SASEGT. The CDR3 spans 17 residues. Between the trimmed V and J ends, which lost 6 bases and 1 base, there was a span of 19 bases.